The 15 T cell receptor beta chains below were found in one sample sequenced in a study of T-cell reconstitution after alpha-beta-depleted transplantation in children. This sample's TCRbeta library carried unique molecular identifier barcodes. TCRdb fed the PCR reads into MiXCR, producing one record per CDR3 protein. This table holds over 400,000 distinct CDR3 sequences, around 12% found once. The source was PBMCs from the stem cell graft donor, collected from the stem cell graft. The receptors shown here come from a human donor who donated a stem cell graft to a child with combined immunodeficiency.

This clonotype was picked up many times. The chain is built from TRBV12-3 or TRBV12-4 and TRBJ2-7; 8 nucleotides match TRBD2. The length of the CDR3 is 13 residues. Unmatched junction bases numbered 7, after V lost 8 bases and J lost 4 bases. For the CDR3, the DNA is TGTGCCAGCCGACCGGGGGGGGCATACGAGCAGTACTTC. This codes for CASRPGGAYEQYF.

V and J are TRBV15 and TRBJ2-1; D remains unclear. The CDR3 spans 16 residues. V gave up 0 bases and J gave up 3 bases, with 12 bases separating them. Germline V gene lookup returns CDR1 LNHNV and CDR2 YYDKDF (reference sequence). The CDR3 region is CATSREVGTDYNEQFF. Written as DNA, the CDR3 is TGTGCCACCAGCAGAGAAGTGGGCACAGACTACAATGAGCAGTTCTTC.

The sample holds many counts of this clonotype. J is TRBJ2-1 and V is TRBV20-1; 15 nucleotides align to TRBD2. CDR3 length: 16 amino acids. Germline values: CDR1 DFQATT, CDR2 SNEGSKA (reference sequence). Trimming cost V 3 bases and J 5 bases; bases outside gene matches: 5. The CDR3, as DNA: TGCAGTGCTAGGACCGGACTAGCGGGAGGGCACAATGAGCAGTTCTTC. It specifies CSARTGLAGGHNEQFF.

This clonotype was found a few times. The chain has TRBV28 and TRBJ1-1; no reliable D call. Germline V gene data show CDR1 as MDHEN and CDR2 as SYDVKM. CDR3 length: 14 residues. Deletions cut 5 bases from V and 3 bases from J, with 13 bases between. The CDR3 loop is CASSVTRMDTEAFF. CDR3 nucleotides: TGTGCCAGCAGTGTGACGCGGATGGACACTGAAGCTTTCTTT.

The V call is TRBV7-9, the J call TRBJ1-1; the D gene is possibly TRBD1 (5 bases). The germline V gene encodes CDR1 SEHNR and CDR2 FQNEAQ (reference sequence). This CDR3 spans 15 amino acids. V was cut by 1 base and J by 6 bases, with 15 bases left in between. Here the CDR3 reads CASSLGRALGAEAFF. Here the CDR3 DNA reads TGTGCCAGCAGCTTAGGCAGGGCCCTTGGGGCTGAAGCTTTCTTT.

The gene calls are TRBV24-1 and TRBJ2-7, with 11 bases lining up with TRBD1. Germline loops: CDR1 KGHDR, CDR2 SFDVKD. The CDR3 totals 15 residues. V was clipped by 4 bases and J by 7 bases; unmatched bases: 8. CDR3 amino acids: CATSDSGQGAGEQYF. The CDR3 DNA is TGTGCCACCAGTGACTCTGGACAGGGGGCAGGTGAGCAGTACTTC.

The rearrangement uses TRBV12-3 or TRBV12-4 and TRBJ2-3, with TRBD2 matching over 7 bases. The CDR3 spans 14 residues. Losses at the gene ends were 3 bases for V and 4 bases for J; bases not matched to a gene: 4. CDR3 in DNA: TGTGCCAGCAGTTTGGGCGGGAGTGCAGATACGCAGTATTTT. It specifies CASSLGGSADTQYF.

The table lists this clonotype with a few counts. The CDR3 sequence: CASSRVQGTFTDTQYF. The CDR3 DNA sequence: TGTGCCAGCAGCAGGGTCCAGGGGACGTTCACAGATACGCAGTATTTT. This chain links TRBV5-5 with TRBJ2-3; D might be TRBD1 (6 bases). The germline CDR1 and CDR2 sequences are SGHKS and YYEKEE (reference sequence). This CDR3 has 16 amino acids. The V gene lost 4 bases and the J gene lost 2 bases, with 17 bases spanning the gap.

This chain connects TRBV12-3 or TRBV12-4 to TRBJ1-5; D gene uncertain. This CDR3 comprises 14 residues. V lost 7 bases and J 5 bases, leaving 15 bases between the germline ends. The CDR3 sequence: CASTVGSRHQPQHF. The DNA of the CDR3 is TGTGCCAGCACCGTGGGTTCCCGGCATCAGCCCCAGCATTTT.

This chain joins TRBV6-5 and TRBJ2-7; no firm D call. Per germline, CDR1 MNHEY and CDR2 SVGAGI. The CDR3 runs to 13 residues. The ends were cut back, 4 bases at V and 5 bases at J, with 12 bases in the middle. The CDR3 DNA sequence: TGTGCCAGCAGTTTAGTAGGGTTCCACGAGCAGTACTTC. As protein: CASSLVGFHEQYF.

Many counts were recorded for this clonotype. The chain combines TRBV12-3 or TRBV12-4 with TRBJ2-1; TRBD2 aligns across 12 bases. CDR3 length equals 16 residues. V dropped 1 base and J dropped 5; count of bases not matched to a gene: 3. The CDR3 here is CASSLGRTSGDNEQFF. CDR3 DNA: TGTGCCAGCAGTTTAGGACGGACTAGCGGGGACAATGAGCAGTTCTTC.

This clonotype was seen only a few times. The genes are TRBV6-5 and TRBJ2-7; D is possibly TRBD1 (7 bases). CDR1 MNHEY and CDR2 SVGAGI come from the germline V gene. The CDR3 is 14 residues long. Trimming shortened V by 0 bases and J by 7 bases, and 13 bases separated the two germline ends. As DNA, the CDR3 is TGTGCCAGCAGTTACTCGACCCAGGGGGGAGAGCAGTACTTC. Amino acids: CASSYSTQGGEQYF.

In this sample, this clonotype turned up many times. The chain has TRBV4-3 and TRBJ2-1; 14 bases fit TRBD2. V lost 3 bases and J lost 7; bases outside the gene matches: 2. Germline V lookup: CDR1 LGHNA, CDR2 YSLEER. This CDR3 region has 15 residues. This CDR3 reads CASSQGLAGANEQFF. In DNA, the CDR3 is TGCGCCAGCAGCCAGGGACTAGCGGGAGCTAATGAGCAGTTCTTC.

This sequence joins TRBV9 and TRBJ1-1, with TRBD1 matching over 8 bases. This CDR3 has 15 residues. Germline trimming cut 0 bases from V and 6 bases from J; bases unmatched to any gene: 7. The germline V gene encodes CDR1 SGDLS and CDR2 YYNGEE. The DNA of the CDR3 is TGTGCCAGCAGCGTAGGACAGGGGAGGACCCCTGAAGCTTTCTTT. It is translated as CASSVGQGRTPEAFF.

This clonotype was seen at least ten times. The rearrangement uses TRBV20-1 and TRBJ2-5; TRBD2 matches at 10 bases. The CDR3 is made up of 13 amino acids. The germline V gene has CDR1 DFQATT and CDR2 SNEGSKA (reference sequence). J gave up 5 bases and V 6 bases, and 6 bases lay outside the gene matches. CDR3 coding DNA: TGCAGTGCCCCCCCAGCGGGAGGGGAGACCCAGTACTTC. Encoded protein: CSAPPAGGETQYF.